The table lists the clone carrying this T cell receptor beta chain with many counts. The antigen is unknown. The V gene's germline CDR1 is MNHEY and CDR2 SVGAGI. Trimming cost V 7 bases and J 7 bases, with 16 bases left between them. There are 13 residues in the CDR3. This sample stems from a study of spatial heterogeneity in lung cancer. This sample's time point: sample taken at primary tumor resection. Study-wide points: Tumoral mutation counts were tracked by counts of expanded intratumoral alpha and beta TCRs.

In TCRdb, the 5' RACE reads were re-called with MiXCR into one record per CDR3 protein. The sample holds over 10,000 distinct CDR3 sequences, less than 4.5% seen once. The TCR was taken from a male donor with early-stage non-small cell lung cancer. The V gene is TRBV6-5, the J gene TRBJ1-2; D unresolved. The sample was lung tumor tissue, taken at surgery. The chain's CDR3 is CASKAGPSPGYTF. CDR3 DNA sequence: TGTGCCAGCAAGGCCGGGCCCTCCCCTGGCTACACCTTC.